This is a list of T cell receptor beta chains from one sample in a study of blood T cell repertoires in COVID-19. TCRdb's copy holds only in-frame clones and misses some; the assay was immunoSEQ multiplex PCR. The data contain 200,000 to 300,000 clones, less than 90% of them singletons. Sample: peripheral blood. The receptors here all came from a man aged 30-40 years with active or convalescent COVID-19. Each CDR3 is given with its conserved first and last residue. The D gene is left open where the match is weak. Size tells how often a clone was seen (once, few, many) or the class of an expanded clone, and some rows leave it out.

D,V,size,J,DNA,CDR3
NA,TRBV27,NA,TRBJ2-3,TGTGCCAGCAGTTTCGGGGGAGATACGCAGTATTTT,CASSFGGDTQYF
TRBD1,TRBV6-5,once,TRBJ1-5,TGTGCCAGCAGCCTAGGGGGCGCTTCGGGTCAGCCCCAGCATTTT,CASSLGGASGQPQHF
TRBD1,TRBV4-1,NA,TRBJ2-7,TGCGCCAGCAGCCAGGTGGACAGGCCCCAGCAGTACTTC,CASSQVDRPQQYF
NA,TRBV11-2,NA,TRBJ1-5,TGTGCCAGCAGCGTGGAGACGGATAGCAATCAGCCCCAGCATTTT,CASSVETDSNQPQHF
TRBD1,TRBV2,NA,TRBJ1-1,TGTGCCGTCAAGGGTGACAGGGGAATTGCTGAAGCTTTCTTT,CAVKGDRGIAEAFF
TRBD1,TRBV19,few,TRBJ1-5,TGTGCCAGTAGTATGGGTCCGACAGGGGCGAGAGGTCGGCGCGGTCAGCCCCAGCATTTT,CASSMGPTGARGRRGQPQHF
NA,TRBV6-1,NA,TRBJ1-2,TGTGCCAGCAGTGCCATCGACGGGGGGCAAAGCTATGGCTACACCTTC,CASSAIDGGQSYGYTF
TRBD2,TRBV4-2,NA,TRBJ2-7,TGTGCCAGCAGCCAAGATCCCAGCGGGGGATTCGAGCAGTACTTC,CASSQDPSGGFEQYF
TRBD1,TRBV7-2,once,TRBJ2-5,TGTGCCAGCAGGAGGGGGCTACCTCACTATGTTTCGGAGACCCAGTACTTC,CASRRGLPHYVSETQYF
TRBD1,TRBV2,NA,TRBJ2-7,TGTGCCAGCAGTAAGGACAGGGGACCGGGCGAGCAGTACTTC,CASSKDRGPGEQYF
NA,TRBV19,few,TRBJ1-3,TGTGCCAGTAGCTCCGGGACTGTTAGCTCTGGAAACACCATATATTTT,CASSSGTVSSGNTIYF
NA,TRBV5-1,once,TRBJ2-1,TGCGCCAGTCGCGGGGCTCAATCGCCTTTGGATGAGCAGTTCTTC,CASRGAQSPLDEQFF
TRBD1,TRBV5-1,NA,TRBJ2-7,TGCGCCAGCAGCTTGGGGGTAGGGGGCATGAACGAGCAGTACTTC,CASSLGVGGMNEQYF
TRBD1,TRBV14,NA,TRBJ1-6,TGTGCCAGCAGCTCGAGGACAGGGCGCTCACCCCTCCACTTT,CASSSRTGRSPLHF
NA,TRBV29-1,NA,TRBJ1-2,TGCAGCAGTTCAGTGGGGGCTGGCTATGGCTACACCTTC,CSSSVGAGYGYTF
TRBD1,TRBV5-4,NA,TRBJ1-2,TGTGCCAGCAGCTGGAGGACAGGGGAGTTAGGTGGCTACACCTTC,CASSWRTGELGGYTF